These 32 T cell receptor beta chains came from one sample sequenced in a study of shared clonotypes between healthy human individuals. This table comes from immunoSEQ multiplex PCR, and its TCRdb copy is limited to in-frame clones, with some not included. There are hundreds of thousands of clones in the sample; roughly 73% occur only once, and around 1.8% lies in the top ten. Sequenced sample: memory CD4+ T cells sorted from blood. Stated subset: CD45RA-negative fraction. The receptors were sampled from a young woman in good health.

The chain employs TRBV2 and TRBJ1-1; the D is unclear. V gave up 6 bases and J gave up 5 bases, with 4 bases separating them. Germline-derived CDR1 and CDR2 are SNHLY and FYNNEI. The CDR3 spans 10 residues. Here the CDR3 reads CASRQTEAFF. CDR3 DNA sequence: TGTGCCAGCAGGCAGACTGAAGCTTTCTTT.

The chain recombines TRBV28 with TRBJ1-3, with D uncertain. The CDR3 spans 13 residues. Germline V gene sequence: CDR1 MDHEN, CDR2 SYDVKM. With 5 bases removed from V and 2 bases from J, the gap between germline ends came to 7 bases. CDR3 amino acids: CASSEDPGNTIYF. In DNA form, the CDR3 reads TGTGCCAGCAGTGAGGACCCTGGAAACACCATATATTTT.

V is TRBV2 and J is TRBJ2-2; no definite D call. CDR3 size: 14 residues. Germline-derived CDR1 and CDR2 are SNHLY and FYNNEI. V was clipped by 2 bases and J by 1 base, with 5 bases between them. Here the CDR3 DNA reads TGTGCCAGCAGTGAAACGAGGAACACCGGGGAGCTGTTTTTT. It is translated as CASSETRNTGELFF.

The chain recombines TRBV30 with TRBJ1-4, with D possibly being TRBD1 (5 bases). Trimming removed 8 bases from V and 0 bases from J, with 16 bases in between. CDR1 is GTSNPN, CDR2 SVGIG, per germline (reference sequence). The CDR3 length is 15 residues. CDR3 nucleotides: TGTGCCGGGACCAACCTCTGGCCAACTAATGAAAAACTGTTTTTT. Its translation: CAGTNLWPTNEKLFF.

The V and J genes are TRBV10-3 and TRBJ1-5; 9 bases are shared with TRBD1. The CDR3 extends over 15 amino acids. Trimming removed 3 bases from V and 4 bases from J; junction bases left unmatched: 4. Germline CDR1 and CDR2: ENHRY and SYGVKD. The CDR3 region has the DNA TGTGCCATCAGTGAACAGGGGGCCAGGAATCAGCCCCAGCATTTT. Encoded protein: CAISEQGARNQPQHF.

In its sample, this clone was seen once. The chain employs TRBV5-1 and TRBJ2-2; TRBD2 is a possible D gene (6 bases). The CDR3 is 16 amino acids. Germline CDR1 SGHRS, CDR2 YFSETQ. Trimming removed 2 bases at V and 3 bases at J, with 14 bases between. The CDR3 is CASSLDSGRDTGELFF. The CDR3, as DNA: TGCGCCAGCAGCTTAGATTCCGGGAGAGACACCGGGGAGCTGTTTTTT.

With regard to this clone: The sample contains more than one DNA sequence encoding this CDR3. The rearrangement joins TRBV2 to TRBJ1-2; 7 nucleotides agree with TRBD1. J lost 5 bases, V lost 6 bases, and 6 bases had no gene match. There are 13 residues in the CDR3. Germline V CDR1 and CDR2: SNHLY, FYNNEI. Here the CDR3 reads CASSADREYGYTF. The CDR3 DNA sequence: TGTGCCAGCAGCGCAGACAGGGAATATGGCTACACCTTC. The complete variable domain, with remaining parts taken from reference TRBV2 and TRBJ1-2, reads EPEVTQTPSHQVTQMGQEVILRCVPISNHLYFYWYRQILGQKVEFLVSFYNNEISEKSEIFDDQFSVERPDGSNFTLKIRSTKLEDSAMYFCASSADREYGYTFGSGTRLTVV.

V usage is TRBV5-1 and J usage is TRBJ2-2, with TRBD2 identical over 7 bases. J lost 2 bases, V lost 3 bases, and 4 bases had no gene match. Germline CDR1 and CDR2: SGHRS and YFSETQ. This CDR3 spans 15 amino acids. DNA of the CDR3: TGCGCCAGCAGCTCCGGGACTAAAAACACCGGGGAGCTGTTTTTT. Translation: CASSSGTKNTGELFF.

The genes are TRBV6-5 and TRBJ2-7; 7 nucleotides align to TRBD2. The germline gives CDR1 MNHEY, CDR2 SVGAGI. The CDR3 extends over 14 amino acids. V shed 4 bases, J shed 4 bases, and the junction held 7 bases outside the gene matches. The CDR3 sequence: CASSSPGLSYEQYF. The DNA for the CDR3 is TGTGCCAGCAGTTCGCCGGGACTAAGTTACGAGCAGTACTTC.

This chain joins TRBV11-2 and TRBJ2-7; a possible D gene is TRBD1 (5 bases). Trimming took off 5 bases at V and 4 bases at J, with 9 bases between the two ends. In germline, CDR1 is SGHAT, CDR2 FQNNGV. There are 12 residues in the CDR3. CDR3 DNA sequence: TGTGCCAGCAGCCACGACAGTTACGAGCAGTACTTC. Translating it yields CASSHDSYEQYF.

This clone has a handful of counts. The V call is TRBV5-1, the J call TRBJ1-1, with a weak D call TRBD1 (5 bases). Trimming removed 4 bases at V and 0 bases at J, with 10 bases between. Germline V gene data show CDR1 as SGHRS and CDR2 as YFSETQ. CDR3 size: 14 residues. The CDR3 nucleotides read TGCGCCAGCAGCCGGGGGGACCTGAACACTGAAGCTTTCTTT. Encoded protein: CASSRGDLNTEAFF.

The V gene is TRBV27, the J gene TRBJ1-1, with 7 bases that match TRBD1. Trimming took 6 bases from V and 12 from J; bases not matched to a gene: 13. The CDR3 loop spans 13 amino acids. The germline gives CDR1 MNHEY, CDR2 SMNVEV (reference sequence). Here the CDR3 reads CASRAQGTWLTFF. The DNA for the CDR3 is TGTGCCAGCAGAGCACAGGGGACGTGGTTAACTTTCTTT.

The CDR3 DNA reads TGTGCCAGCATGCGAGGCGGGAGCTCTTTGAACACCGGGGAGCTGTTTTTT. Residues: CASMRGGSSLNTGELFF. The chain uses TRBV27 and TRBJ2-2; 7 bases map to TRBD2. V gave up 7 bases and J gave up 1 base; unmatched junction bases: 12. The CDR3 spans 17 residues. Germline V gene data show CDR1 as MNHEY and CDR2 as SMNVEV (reference sequence).

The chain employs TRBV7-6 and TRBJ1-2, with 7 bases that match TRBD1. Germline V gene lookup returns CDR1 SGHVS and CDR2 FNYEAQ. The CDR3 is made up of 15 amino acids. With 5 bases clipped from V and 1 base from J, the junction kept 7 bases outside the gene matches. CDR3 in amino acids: CASSPTGASNYGYTF. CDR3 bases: TGTGCCAGCAGCCCTACAGGGGCGAGTAACTATGGCTACACCTTC. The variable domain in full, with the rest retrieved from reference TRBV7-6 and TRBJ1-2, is GAGVSQSPRYKVTKRGQDVALRCDPISGHVSLYWYRQALGQGPEFLTYFNYEAQQDKSGLPNDRFSAERPEGSISTLTIQRTEQRDSAMYRCASSPTGASNYGYTFGSGTRLTVV.

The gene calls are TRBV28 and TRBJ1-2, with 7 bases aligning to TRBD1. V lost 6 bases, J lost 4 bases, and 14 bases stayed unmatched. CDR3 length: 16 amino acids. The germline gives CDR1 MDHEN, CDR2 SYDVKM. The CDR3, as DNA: TGTGCCAGCAGCCTTCTCTTGGGACAGCGGTCCTATGGCTACACCTTC. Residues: CASSLLLGQRSYGYTF.

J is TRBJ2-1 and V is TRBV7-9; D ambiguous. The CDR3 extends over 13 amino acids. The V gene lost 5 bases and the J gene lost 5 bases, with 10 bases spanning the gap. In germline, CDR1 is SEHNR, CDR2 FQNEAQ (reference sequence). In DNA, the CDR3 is TGTGCCAGCAGCCCCCGGGCCGACAATGAGCAGTTCTTC. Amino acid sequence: CASSPRADNEQFF.

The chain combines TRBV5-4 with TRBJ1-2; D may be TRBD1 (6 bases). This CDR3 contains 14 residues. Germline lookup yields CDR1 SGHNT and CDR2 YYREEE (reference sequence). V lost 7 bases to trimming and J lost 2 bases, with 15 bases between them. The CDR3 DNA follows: TGTGCCAGCGTACTACAGGGATCCAACTATGGCTACACCTTC. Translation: CASVLQGSNYGYTF.

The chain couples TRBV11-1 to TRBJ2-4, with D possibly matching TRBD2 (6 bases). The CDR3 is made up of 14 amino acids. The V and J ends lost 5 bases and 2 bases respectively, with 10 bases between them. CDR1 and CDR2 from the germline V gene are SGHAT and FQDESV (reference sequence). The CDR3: CASSPRESKNIQYF. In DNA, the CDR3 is TGTGCCAGCAGCCCACGGGAGTCCAAAAACATTCAGTACTTC. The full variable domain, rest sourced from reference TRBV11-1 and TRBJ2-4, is EAEVAQSPRYKITEKSQAVAFWCDPISGHATLYWYRQILGQGPELLVQFQDESVVDDSQLPKDRFSAERLKGVDSTLKIQPAELGDSAMYLCASSPRESKNIQYFGAGTRLSVL.

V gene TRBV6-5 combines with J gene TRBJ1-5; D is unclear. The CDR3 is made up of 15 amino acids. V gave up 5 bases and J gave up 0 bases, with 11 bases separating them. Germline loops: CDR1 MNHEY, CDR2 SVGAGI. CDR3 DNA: TGTGCCAGCAGTGGCGACAAATATAGCAATCAGCCCCAGCATTTT. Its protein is CASSGDKYSNQPQHF.

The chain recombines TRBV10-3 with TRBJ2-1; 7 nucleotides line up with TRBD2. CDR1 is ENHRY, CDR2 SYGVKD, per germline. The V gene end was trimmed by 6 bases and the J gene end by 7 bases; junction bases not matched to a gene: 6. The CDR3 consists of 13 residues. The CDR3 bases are TGTGCCATCAGGAGCGGGATTGAGAATGAGCAGTTCTTC. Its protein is CAIRSGIENEQFF.

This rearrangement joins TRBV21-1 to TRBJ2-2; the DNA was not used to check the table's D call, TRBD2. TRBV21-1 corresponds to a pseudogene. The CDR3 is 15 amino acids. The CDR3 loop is CASSNREVPTGELFF. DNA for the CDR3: TGTGCCAGCAGCAACCGGGAGGTTCCCACCGGGGAGCTGTTTTTT.

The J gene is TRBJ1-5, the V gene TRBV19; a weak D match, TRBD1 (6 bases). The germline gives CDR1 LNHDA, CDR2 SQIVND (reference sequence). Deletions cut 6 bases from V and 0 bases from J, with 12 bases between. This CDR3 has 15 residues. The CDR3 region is CASSQTGYSNQPQHF. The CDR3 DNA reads TGTGCCAGTAGCCAAACAGGGTATAGCAATCAGCCCCAGCATTTT.

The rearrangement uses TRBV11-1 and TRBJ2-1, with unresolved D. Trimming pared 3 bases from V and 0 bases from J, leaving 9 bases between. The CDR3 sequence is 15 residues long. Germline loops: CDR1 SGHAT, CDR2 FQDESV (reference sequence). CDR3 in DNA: TGTGCCAGCAGCTTTGCTGGGAACTCCTACAATGAGCAGTTCTTC. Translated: CASSFAGNSYNEQFF.

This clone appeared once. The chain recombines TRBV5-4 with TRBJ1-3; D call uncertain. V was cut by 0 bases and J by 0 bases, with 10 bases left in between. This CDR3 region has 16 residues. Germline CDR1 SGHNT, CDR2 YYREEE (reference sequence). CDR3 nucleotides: TGTGCCAGCAGCTTGGCTGGGAAGAGCTCTGGAAACACCATATATTTT. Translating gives CASSLAGKSSGNTIYF.

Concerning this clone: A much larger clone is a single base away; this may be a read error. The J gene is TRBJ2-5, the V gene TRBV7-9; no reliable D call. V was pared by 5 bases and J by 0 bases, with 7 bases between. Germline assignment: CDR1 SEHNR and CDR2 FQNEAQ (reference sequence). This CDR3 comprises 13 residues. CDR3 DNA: TGTGCCAGCAGCGCAGACTACCAAGAGACCCAGTACTTC. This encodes CASSADYQETQYF.

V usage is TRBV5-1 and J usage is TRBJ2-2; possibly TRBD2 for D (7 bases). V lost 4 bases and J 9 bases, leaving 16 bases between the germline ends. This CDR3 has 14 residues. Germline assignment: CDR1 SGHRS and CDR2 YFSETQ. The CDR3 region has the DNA TGCGCCAGCAGCCAGGAGGGGGGGCGCAGGGAGCTGTTTTTT. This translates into CASSQEGGRRELFF.

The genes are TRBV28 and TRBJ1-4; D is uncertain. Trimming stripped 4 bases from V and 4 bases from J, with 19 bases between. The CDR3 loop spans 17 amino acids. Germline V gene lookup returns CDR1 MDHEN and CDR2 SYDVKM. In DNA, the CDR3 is TGTGCCAGCAGTTCTTATGGGGATACAGAGGGTAATGAAAAACTGTTTTTT. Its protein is CASSSYGDTEGNEKLFF.

The CDR3 DNA is TGTGCCAGCAGCTCCGCTCCGAGGAACACCGGGGAGCTGTTTTTT. It codes for CASSSAPRNTGELFF. The genes are TRBV7-3 and TRBJ2-2; unclear D gene. Germline V lookup: CDR1 SGHTA, CDR2 FQGTGA. The germline V and J ends were trimmed by 4 bases and 1 base, with 10 bases remaining between them. CDR3 length: 15 amino acids.

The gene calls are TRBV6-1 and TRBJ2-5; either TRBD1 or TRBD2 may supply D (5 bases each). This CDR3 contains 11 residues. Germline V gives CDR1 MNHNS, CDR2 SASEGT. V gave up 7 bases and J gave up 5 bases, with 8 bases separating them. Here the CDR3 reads CASKRDETQYF. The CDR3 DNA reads TGTGCCAGCAAAAGGGACGAGACCCAGTACTTC.

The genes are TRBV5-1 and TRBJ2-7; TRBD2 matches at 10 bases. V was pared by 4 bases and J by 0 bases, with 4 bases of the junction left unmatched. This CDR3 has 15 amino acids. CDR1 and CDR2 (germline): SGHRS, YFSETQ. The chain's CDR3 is CASSPGLASSYEQYF. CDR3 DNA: TGCGCCAGCAGCCCGGGACTAGCGAGCTCCTACGAGCAGTACTTC.

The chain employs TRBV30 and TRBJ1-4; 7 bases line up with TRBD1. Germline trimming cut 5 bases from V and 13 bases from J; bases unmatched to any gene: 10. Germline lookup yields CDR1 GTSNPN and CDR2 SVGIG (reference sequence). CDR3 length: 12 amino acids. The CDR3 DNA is TGTGCCTGGCGACAGGGTCGGCGGGGACTGTTTTTT. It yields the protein CAWRQGRRGLFF. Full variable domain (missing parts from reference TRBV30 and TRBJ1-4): SQTIHQWPATLVQPVGSPLSLECTVEGTSNPNLYWYRQAAGRGLQLLFYSVGIGQISSEVPQNLSASRPQDRQFILSSKKLLLSDSGFYLCAWRQGRRGLFFGSGTQLSVL.

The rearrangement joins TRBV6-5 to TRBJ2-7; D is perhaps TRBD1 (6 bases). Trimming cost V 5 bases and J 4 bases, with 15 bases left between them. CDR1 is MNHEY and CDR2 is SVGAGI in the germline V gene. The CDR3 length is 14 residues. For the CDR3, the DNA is TGTGCCAGCAGTGAAGGGGGTGATCCATACGAGCAGTACTTC. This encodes CASSEGGDPYEQYF.